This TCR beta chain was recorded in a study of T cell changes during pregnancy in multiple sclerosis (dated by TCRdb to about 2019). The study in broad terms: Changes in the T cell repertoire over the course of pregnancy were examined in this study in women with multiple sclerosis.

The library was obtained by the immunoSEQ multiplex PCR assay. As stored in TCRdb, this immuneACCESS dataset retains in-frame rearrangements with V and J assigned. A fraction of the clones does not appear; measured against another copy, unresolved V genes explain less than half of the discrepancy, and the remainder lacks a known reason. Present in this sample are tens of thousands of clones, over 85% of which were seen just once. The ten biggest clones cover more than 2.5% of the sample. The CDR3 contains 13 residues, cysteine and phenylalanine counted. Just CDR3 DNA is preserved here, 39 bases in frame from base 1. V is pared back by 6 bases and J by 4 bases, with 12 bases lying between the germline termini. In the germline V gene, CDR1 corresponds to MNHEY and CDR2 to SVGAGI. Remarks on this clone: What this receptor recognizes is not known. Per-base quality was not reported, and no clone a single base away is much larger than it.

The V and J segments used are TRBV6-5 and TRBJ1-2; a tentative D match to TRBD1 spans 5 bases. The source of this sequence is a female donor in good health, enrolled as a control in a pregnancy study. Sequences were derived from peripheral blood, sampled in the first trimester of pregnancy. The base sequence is TGTGCCAGCAGCCGTGACAGCCGCTATGGCTACACCTTC. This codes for CASSRDSRYGYTF.